This TCR beta chain originates from a study of Graves' ophthalmopathy and Graves' hyperthyroidism. To note about this clonotype: A read error may produce the germline difference seen at one junction end.

Amplification of the TCR beta CDR3 regions used RNA transcripts (as template). First-round RT-PCR with HTBI primers preceded a second-round multiplex PCR. MiXCR was run by TCRdb on the multiplex PCR reads, yielding one entry per CDR3 protein. The sample yields hundreds of thousands of distinct CDR3 sequences, about two fifths seen once. This CDR3 region has 18 residues. Germline lookup yields CDR1 SGHTA and CDR2 FQGTGA. The source is an adult man with Graves' ophthalmopathy. The genes are TRBV7-3 and TRBJ2-2; no clear D gene. The sequenced sample was peripheral blood. The CDR3 protein is CASGLTKNSGTNTGELFF. DNA of the CDR3: TGTGCCAGCGGCTTAACGAAGAACTCAGGAACGAACACCGGGGAGCTGTTTTTT.